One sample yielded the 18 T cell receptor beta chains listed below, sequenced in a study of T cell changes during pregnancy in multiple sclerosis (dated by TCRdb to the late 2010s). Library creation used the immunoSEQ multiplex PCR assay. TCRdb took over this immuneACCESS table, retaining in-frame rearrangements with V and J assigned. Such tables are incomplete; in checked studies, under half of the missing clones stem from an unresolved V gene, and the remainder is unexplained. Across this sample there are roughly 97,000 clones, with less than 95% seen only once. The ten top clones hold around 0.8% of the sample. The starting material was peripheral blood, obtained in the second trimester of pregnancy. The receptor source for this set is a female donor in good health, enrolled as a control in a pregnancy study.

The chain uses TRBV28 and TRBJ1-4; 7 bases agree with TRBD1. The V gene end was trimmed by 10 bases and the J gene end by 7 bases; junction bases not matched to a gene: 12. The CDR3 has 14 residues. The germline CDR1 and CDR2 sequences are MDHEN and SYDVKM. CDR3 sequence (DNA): TGTGCCACCAAGTTTTACAGGGGTGGTGAAAAACTGTTTTTT. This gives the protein CATKFYRGGEKLFF.

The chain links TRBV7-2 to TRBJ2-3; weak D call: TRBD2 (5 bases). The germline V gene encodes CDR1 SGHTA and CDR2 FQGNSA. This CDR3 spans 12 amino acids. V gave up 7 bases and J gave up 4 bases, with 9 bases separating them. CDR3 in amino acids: CASTPDSDTQYF. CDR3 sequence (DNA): TGTGCCAGCACCCCGGACTCAGATACGCAGTATTTT.

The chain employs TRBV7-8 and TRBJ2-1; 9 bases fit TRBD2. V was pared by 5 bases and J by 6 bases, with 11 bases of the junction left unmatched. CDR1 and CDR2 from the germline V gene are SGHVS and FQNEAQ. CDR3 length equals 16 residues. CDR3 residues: CASSGWGGRAINEQFF. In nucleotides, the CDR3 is TGTGCCAGCAGCGGTTGGGGCGGGAGGGCCATCAATGAGCAGTTCTTC.

CDR3 in DNA: TGTGCCAGCGACCGTCGGACAGTTGGTGGAAACACCATATATTTT. Encoded protein: CASDRRTVGGNTIYF. The gene calls are TRBV2 and TRBJ1-3; the D gene is possibly TRBD1 (6 bases). V was trimmed by 8 bases and J by 3 bases, leaving 17 bases between them. The germline CDR1 and CDR2 sequences are SNHLY and FYNNEI. The CDR3 runs to 15 residues.

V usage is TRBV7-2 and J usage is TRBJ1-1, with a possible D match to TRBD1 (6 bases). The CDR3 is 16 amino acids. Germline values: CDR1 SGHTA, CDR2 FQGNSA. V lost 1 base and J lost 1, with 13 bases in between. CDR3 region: CASSLGGGRGNTEAFF. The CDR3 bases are TGTGCCAGCAGCTTAGGGGGGGGGCGCGGGAACACTGAAGCTTTCTTT.

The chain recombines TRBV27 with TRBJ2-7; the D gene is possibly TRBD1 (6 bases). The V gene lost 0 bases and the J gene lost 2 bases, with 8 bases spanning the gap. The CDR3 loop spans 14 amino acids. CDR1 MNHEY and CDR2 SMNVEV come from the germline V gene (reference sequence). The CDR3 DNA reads TGTGCCAGCAGTTTATCGACAGGTCCCTACGAGCAGTACTTC. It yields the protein CASSLSTGPYEQYF.

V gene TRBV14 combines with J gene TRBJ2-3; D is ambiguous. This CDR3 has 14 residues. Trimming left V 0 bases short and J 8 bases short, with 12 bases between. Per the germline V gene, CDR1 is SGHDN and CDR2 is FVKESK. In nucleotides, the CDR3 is TGTGCCAGCAGCCAAGATATCGCACCGGGTACGCAGTATTTT. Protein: CASSQDIAPGTQYF.

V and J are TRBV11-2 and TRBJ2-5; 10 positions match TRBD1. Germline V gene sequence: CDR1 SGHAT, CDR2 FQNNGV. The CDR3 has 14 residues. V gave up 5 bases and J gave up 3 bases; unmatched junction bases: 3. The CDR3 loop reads CASSRQGAEETQYF. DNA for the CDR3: TGTGCCAGCAGCCGACAGGGGGCTGAAGAGACCCAGTACTTC.

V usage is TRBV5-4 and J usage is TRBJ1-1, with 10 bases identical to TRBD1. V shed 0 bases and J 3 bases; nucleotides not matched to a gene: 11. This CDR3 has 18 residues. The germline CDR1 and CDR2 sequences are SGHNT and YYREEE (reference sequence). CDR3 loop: CASSLGGTGVRAYTEAFF. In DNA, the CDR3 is TGTGCCAGCAGCTTGGGGGGGACAGGGGTAAGGGCGTACACTGAAGCTTTCTTT.

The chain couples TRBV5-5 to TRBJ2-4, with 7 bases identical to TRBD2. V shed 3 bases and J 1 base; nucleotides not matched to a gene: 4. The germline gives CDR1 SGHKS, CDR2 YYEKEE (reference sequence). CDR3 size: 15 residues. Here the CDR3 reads CASSWGGIAKNIQYF. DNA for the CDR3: TGTGCCAGCAGCTGGGGAGGGATTGCCAAAAACATTCAGTACTTC.

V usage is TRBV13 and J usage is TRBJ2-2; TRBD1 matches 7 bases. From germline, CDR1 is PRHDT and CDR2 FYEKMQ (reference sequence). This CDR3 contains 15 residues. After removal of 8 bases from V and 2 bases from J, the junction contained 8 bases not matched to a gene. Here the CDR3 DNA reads TGTGCCAGCGGCTACAGGGGCCCCAACACCGGGGAGCTGTTTTTT. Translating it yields CASGYRGPNTGELFF.

This chain's CDR3 is CASSLSAGAGNTIYF. The CDR3 DNA follows: TGTGCCAGCAGCTTAAGCGCAGGGGCTGGAAACACCATATATTTT. This sequence joins TRBV7-7 and TRBJ1-3, with a weak D call TRBD1 (6 bases). The CDR3 has 15 amino acids. V was pared by 2 bases and J by 2 bases, with 10 bases between. Germline V lookup: CDR1 SSHAT, CDR2 FNYEAQ (reference sequence). The full variable domain, rest sourced from reference TRBV7-7 and TRBJ1-3, is GAGVSQSPRYKVTKRGQDVTLRCDPISSHATLYWYQQALGQGPEFLTYFNYEAQPDKSGLPSDRFSAERPEGSISTLTIQRTEQRDSAMYRCASSLSAGAGNTIYFGEGSWLTVV.

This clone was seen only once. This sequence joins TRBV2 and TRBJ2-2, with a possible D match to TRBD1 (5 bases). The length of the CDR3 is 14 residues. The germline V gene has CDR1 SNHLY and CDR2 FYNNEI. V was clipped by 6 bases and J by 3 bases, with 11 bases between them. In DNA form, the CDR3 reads TGTGCCAGCAGGAGCAGGGCCGACACCGGGGAGCTGTTTTTT. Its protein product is CASRSRADTGELFF.

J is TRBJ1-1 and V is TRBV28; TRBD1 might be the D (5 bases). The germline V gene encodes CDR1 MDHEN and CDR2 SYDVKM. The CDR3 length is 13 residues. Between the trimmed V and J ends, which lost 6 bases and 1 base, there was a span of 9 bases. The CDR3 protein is CASRGEGNTEAFF. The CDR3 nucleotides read TGTGCCAGCAGGGGGGAGGGGAACACTGAAGCTTTCTTT. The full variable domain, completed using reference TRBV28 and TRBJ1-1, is DVKVTQSSRYLVKRTGEKVFLECVQDMDHENMFWYRQDPGLGLRLIYFSYDVKMKEKGDIPEGYSVSREKKERFSLILESASTNQTSMYLCASRGEGNTEAFFGQGTRLTVV.

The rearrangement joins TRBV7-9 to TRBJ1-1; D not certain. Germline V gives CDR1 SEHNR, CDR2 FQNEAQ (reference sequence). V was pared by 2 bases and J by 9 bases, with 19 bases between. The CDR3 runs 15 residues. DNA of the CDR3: TGTGCCAGCAGCTTAAGTGACGCGGTTCCTCCCCAAGCTTTCTTT. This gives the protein CASSLSDAVPPQAFF.

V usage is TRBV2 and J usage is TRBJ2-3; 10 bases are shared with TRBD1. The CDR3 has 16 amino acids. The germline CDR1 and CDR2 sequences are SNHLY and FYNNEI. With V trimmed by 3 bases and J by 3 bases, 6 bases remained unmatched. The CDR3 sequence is CASSDIRQGATDTQYF. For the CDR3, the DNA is TGTGCCAGCAGTGATATACGACAGGGGGCTACAGATACGCAGTATTTT.

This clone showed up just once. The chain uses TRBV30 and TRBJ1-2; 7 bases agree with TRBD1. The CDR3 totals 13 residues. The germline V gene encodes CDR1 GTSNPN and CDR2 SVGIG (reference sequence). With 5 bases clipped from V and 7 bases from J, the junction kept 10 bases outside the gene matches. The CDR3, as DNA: TGTGCCTGGGTAACCGACAGGGTGGGTGGCTACACCTTC. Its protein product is CAWVTDRVGGYTF.

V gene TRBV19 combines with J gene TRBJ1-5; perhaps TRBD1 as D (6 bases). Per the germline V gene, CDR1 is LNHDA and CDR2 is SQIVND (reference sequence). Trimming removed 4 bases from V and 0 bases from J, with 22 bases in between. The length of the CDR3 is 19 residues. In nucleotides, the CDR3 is TGTGCCAGTAGTACCTCTAATCTCGACAGGACGATTAGCAATCAGCCCCAGCATTTT. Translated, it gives CASSTSNLDRTISNQPQHF.